This T cell receptor beta chain was identified in a study of graft-versus-host responses after intestinal transplantation. The study, taken as a whole, reports: Where graft-donor T cell macrochimerism was present, patients had high graft-versus-host to host-versus-graft clonal ratios in allografts.

This CDR3 contains 15 residues. Germline CDR1 reads LGHNA; CDR2 reads YSLEER. V was clipped by 3 bases and J by 3 bases, with 9 bases between them. Measured with immunoSEQ multiplex PCR; TCRdb has only the in-frame clones, and not every one. This table has some 110,000 clones, approximately 90% appearing once. Regarding this clone: Its antigen is undetermined.

The V gene is TRBV4-3, the J gene TRBJ2-6, with D uncertain. The TCR comes from a human donor who was the organ donor for an intestinal transplant. This sample comprised unstimulated CD4+ T cells sorted from spleen or lymph node cells, obtained before transplant. The chain's CDR3 is CASSQGISGANVLTF. CDR3 nucleotides: TGCGCCAGCAGCCAGGGAATAAGTGGGGCCAACGTCCTGACTTTC.